This note documents a single TCR beta chain sequence. The CDR3 is 12 amino acids. V shed 6 bases, J shed 11 bases, and the junction held 5 bases outside the gene matches. This entry is derived from a study of blood T cell repertoires in COVID-19. Study-level information: The origin of the acute and convalescent COVID-19 samples was the United States, Italy and Spain. The analysed material was cDNA or gDNA that came from T cells, B-cell-depleted T cells, or PBMCs.

Per the study methods: Scientists estimated how many nucleated cells there were by amplifying reference gene primers. TCRdb's copy holds only in-frame clones and misses some; the assay was immunoSEQ multiplex PCR. That table is the source of V, J and clone size, and D and trimming were worked out from the DNA. The repertoire holds about 190,000 clones, with around 78% as singletons. The clonotype originates from a woman aged 80 or older with active or convalescent COVID-19. Sequencing was carried out using peripheral blood. The chain employs TRBV23-1 and TRBJ2-4; 9 nucleotides align to TRBD1. TRBV23-1 is labeled an ORF, and its function is uncertain. The CDR3 protein is CASRPYRGLQYF. The DNA for the CDR3 is TGCGCCAGCAGACCATACAGGGGGCTTCAGTACTTC.